The rows below give T cell receptor beta chains drawn from one sample of a study of blood T cell repertoires in COVID-19. Profiling relied on immunoSEQ multiplex PCR, and the TCRdb table lists in-frame clones only, not all of them. The sample has under 70,000 clones, roughly 80% seen once. The sequencing sample was made of peripheral blood. The receptor set was obtained from a woman over 75 with active or convalescent COVID-19. The CDR3 runs from the conserved cysteine through the conserved F or W. The order of the fields is CDR3 DNA, CDR3 protein, D gene, J gene, clone size, V gene. A D gene is named only where the DNA matches it firmly. Not every row has a clone size; where given, it reads once, few, many or a size class.

TGTGCCAGCAGCCAAGATCGTCGGACAGCGAACACTGAAGCTTTCTTT | CASSQDRRTANTEAFF | NA | TRBJ1-1 | NA | TRBV3-1/TRBV3-2
TGCAGCGGACAGGGGAACTATGGCTACACCTTC | CSGQGNYGYTF | TRBD1 | TRBJ1-2 | NA | TRBV29-1
TGTGCCAGCAGCGCCAGGGGGGACAGGATCGTGGATACGCAGTATTTT | CASSARGDRIVDTQYF | TRBD1 | TRBJ2-3 | NA | TRBV9
TGTGCTAGTGGTTTGGTGAGGAGCACTGAAGCTTTCTTT | CASGLVRSTEAFF | NA | TRBJ1-1 | NA | TRBV12-5
TGTGCCAGCAGTTCCTTTTGGGGACAGGGTTTGAGCACAGATACGCAGTATTTT | CASSSFWGQGLSTDTQYF | TRBD1 | TRBJ2-3 | NA | TRBV27
TGTGCCAGCACAGACAGGGTTTCAGGCAATCAGCCCCAGCATTTT | CASTDRVSGNQPQHF | TRBD1 | TRBJ1-5 | once | TRBV6-5
TGCAGCGTTGAGGGGGACAGGGGACCTGTAGTCACAGATACGCAGTATTTT | CSVEGDRGPVVTDTQYF | TRBD1 | TRBJ2-3 | NA | TRBV29-1
TGTGCCAGCAGTGAAGCGGGGCAGGGGGATTACGAGCAGTACTTC | CASSEAGQGDYEQYF | NA | TRBJ2-7 | few | TRBV25-1
TGCGCCAGCAGCCAAGTGATTTCAGGGTGGGACAGCGACCCAACTAATGAAAAACTGTTTTTT | CASSQVISGWDSDPTNEKLFF | TRBD1 | TRBJ1-4 | once | TRBV4-1
TGTGCCAGCAGTTTTGGGGGGGGAGCTAACTATGGCTACACCTTC | CASSFGGGANYGYTF | NA | TRBJ1-2 | NA | TRBV6-6
TGCGCCAGCAGCCTCCTCGGAGGGACGGACACCGGGGAGCTGTTTTTT | CASSLLGGTDTGELFF | NA | TRBJ2-2 | NA | TRBV5-1
TGTGCCAGTACCGCAGTCCTCGCGGGCGGGGAGCTGTTTTTT | CASTAVLAGGELFF | NA | TRBJ2-2 | NA | TRBV6-5
TGTGCCAGCATCCCCCACAGGGACTACAATGAGCAGTTCTTC | CASIPHRDYNEQFF | NA | TRBJ2-1 | few | TRBV11-3
TGCGCCAGCAGCTTTGGGACAGACACTGAAGCTTTCTTT | CASSFGTDTEAFF | TRBD1 | TRBJ1-1 | few | TRBV5-1
TGCAGCGCCGTGGAGGGAGGCGCCGGGGAGCTGTTTTTT | CSAVEGGAGELFF | NA | TRBJ2-2 | NA | TRBV29-1
TGTGCCAGTACCTTGACCGGGGAGCTGTTTTTT | CASTLTGELFF | NA | TRBJ2-2 | NA | TRBV19
TGTGCCAGCCGGCAGGGGGTTGGAGATACGCAGTATTTT | CASRQGVGDTQYF | TRBD1 | TRBJ2-3 | NA | TRBV5-4
TGCGCCAGCAGCTTGGTCTCAGGGGGAAGCTATGGCTACACCTTC | CASSLVSGGSYGYTF | TRBD1 | TRBJ1-2 | once | TRBV5-1
TGTGCCAGCAGCCAAGATTTCCCAGACAGGAGGCTTGGCTACACCTTC | CASSQDFPDRRLGYTF | NA | TRBJ1-2 | NA | TRBV4-2
TGTGCCAGCGCGTTATCTTACAGGGGGAACACTGAAGCTTTCTTT | CASALSYRGNTEAFF | TRBD1 | TRBJ1-1 | once | TRBV3-1/TRBV3-2
TGTGCCTGGAACCAAAGGGGCCCGACTGAAGCTTTCTTT | CAWNQRGPTEAFF | NA | TRBJ1-1 | NA | TRBV30
TGTGCCAGCAGTAGCCTAGGGACAGCTAATGAAAAACTGTTTTTT | CASSSLGTANEKLFF | TRBD1 | TRBJ1-4 | NA | TRBV2
TGTGCCAGCAGCGCCGACCGACAGGCTTCACCCCTCCACTTT | CASSADRQASPLHF | NA | TRBJ1-6 | NA | TRBV2
TGTGCCAGCAGTTTGGACAGGGAAAAACTGTTTTTT | CASSLDREKLFF | TRBD1 | TRBJ1-4 | NA | TRBV2
TGCGCCAGCACGTTGGACAGGGCTGGTTCCGGGGAGCTGTTTTTT | CASTLDRAGSGELFF | TRBD1 | TRBJ2-2 | NA | TRBV5-1
TGTGCCAGCAGCGTAAGTGAGGGATACACCGGGGAGCTGTTTTTT | CASSVSEGYTGELFF | NA | TRBJ2-2 | medium-sized | TRBV9
TGTGCCAGCAATAGGGAGACTGGGACTGAAGCTTTCTTT | CASNRETGTEAFF | NA | TRBJ1-1 | NA | TRBV6-5
TGTGCCAGCTCACCGGATCGGAGTGGCAATGAGCAGTTCTTC | CASSPDRSGNEQFF | NA | TRBJ2-1 | few | TRBV18
TGTGCCAGCGGGGGGGGGCGTAGGAGCCTTGGCTACACCTTC | CASGGGRRSLGYTF | NA | TRBJ1-2 | NA | TRBV6-5
TGTGCCAGCAGCTTAAATACCGGGACAGGCTATAATTCACCCCTCCACTTT | CASSLNTGTGYNSPLHF | TRBD1 | TRBJ1-6 | few | TRBV7-8
TGCCCCAGCGAAAGACAGGGCCTTACCGGGGAGCTGTTTTTT | CPSERQGLTGELFF | TRBD1 | TRBJ2-2 | NA | TRBV14
TGCGCCAGCATCCCAACTCGACAGGGGACTGAAAAACTGTTTTTT | CASIPTRQGTEKLFF | TRBD1 | TRBJ1-4 | NA | TRBV10-1
TGTGCCAGCAGCGTAGCGCCAGGGCCTATGGATTCACCCCTCCACTTT | CASSVAPGPMDSPLHF | NA | TRBJ1-6 | few | TRBV9
TGTGCCAGCAGCCCCGGACAGTATAATGAAAAACTGTTTTTT | CASSPGQYNEKLFF | NA | TRBJ1-4 | NA | TRBV14
TGCGCCAGCAGCTTGGGTATGGGAGTTGAAGCTTTCTTT | CASSLGMGVEAFF | NA | TRBJ1-1 | NA | TRBV5-1
TGTGCCAGTAGTATACTGGGCTCCGCGAACACCGGGGAGCTGTTTTTT | CASSILGSANTGELFF | NA | TRBJ2-2 | few | TRBV19
TGCGCCAGCCGGGGCGGGGGGTCTCAGGATACGCAGTATTTT | CASRGGGSQDTQYF | TRBD2 | TRBJ2-3 | NA | TRBV10-1
TGTGCCAGCAGGATAACAGGAGTCTACGAGCAGTACTTC | CASRITGVYEQYF | NA | TRBJ2-7 | NA | TRBV28
TGTGCCAGCAGTGAATGGCGGAATCAAGGAAACACCATATATTTT | CASSEWRNQGNTIYF | NA | TRBJ1-3 | NA | TRBV2
TGTGCCAGCAGCTTACAACCCAGACAGGGTTACGAGCAGTACTTC | CASSLQPRQGYEQYF | TRBD1 | TRBJ2-7 | NA | TRBV7-3
TGTGCCAGCAGCCAAGTGGACAGCTTCTATGGCTACACCTTC | CASSQVDSFYGYTF | NA | TRBJ1-2 | NA | TRBV3-1/TRBV3-2
TGTGCCAGCAGCTTGGTGGGCCAGCCTAACAATGAGCAGTTCTTC | CASSLVGQPNNEQFF | NA | TRBJ2-1 | once | TRBV5-4
TGTGCCAGCAGCTTATTAGGGGGCATTGGCTACACCTTC | CASSLLGGIGYTF | TRBD1 | TRBJ1-2 | NA | TRBV5-6
TGTGCCAGTAGCTGGCGGGGGAACACTGAAGCTTTCTTT | CASSWRGNTEAFF | NA | TRBJ1-1 | NA | TRBV19
TGTGCCAGCAGAGAAGACAGAACTGAAGCTTTCTTT | CASREDRTEAFF | NA | TRBJ1-1 | few | TRBV2
TGTGCCAGCAGCGCAACGGGACAGTATGGCTACACCTTC | CASSATGQYGYTF | TRBD1 | TRBJ1-2 | NA | TRBV9
TGCGCCAGCAGCCAAGTGAGAGACACCATATATTTT | CASSQVRDTIYF | NA | TRBJ1-3 | NA | TRBV4-1
TGCGCCAGCACCGGGACAGGGGTCGGCTACACCTTC | CASTGTGVGYTF | TRBD1 | TRBJ1-2 | few | TRBV5-1
TGTGCCAGCAGGGTGACAGGTCTCGGAAACACCATATATTTT | CASRVTGLGNTIYF | NA | TRBJ1-3 | NA | TRBV25-1
TGTGCCAGCAGCCTCGCTCGGGCTGGGGCCAACGTCCTGACTTTC | CASSLARAGANVLTF | NA | TRBJ2-6 | NA | TRBV6-6
TGTGCCAGCAACTTTGCTAATGAAAAACTGTTTTTT | CASNFANEKLFF | NA | TRBJ1-4 | once | TRBV25-1
TGCGCCAGCACTCCTTTATCACAGAATTCCGGCATTCAGTACTTC | CASTPLSQNSGIQYF | NA | TRBJ2-4 | NA | TRBV5-1